These 17 T cell receptor beta chains were sequenced from one sample in a study of resident and recirculating memory T cells in vitiligo. This table comes from immunoSEQ multiplex PCR, and its TCRdb copy is limited to in-frame clones, with some not included. The sample yields 70,000 or so clones, approximately 90% seen once. Sequencing was carried out using blood. The receptors originated from a male donor with vitiligo.

V gene TRBV9 combines with J gene TRBJ1-3; D not certain. Germline V gene sequence: CDR1 SGDLS, CDR2 YYNGEE. The CDR3 length is 16 residues. The ends were cut back, 0 bases at V and 8 bases at J, with 18 bases in the middle. The chain's CDR3 is CASSVARCPPWDTIYF. In DNA, the CDR3 is TGTGCCAGCAGCGTAGCTAGGTGCCCTCCGTGGGACACCATATATTTT.

The V gene is TRBV6-6, the J gene TRBJ2-2; the D gene is possibly TRBD2 (7 bases). The CDR3 extends over 15 amino acids. CDR1 MNHNY and CDR2 SVGAGI come from the germline V gene (reference sequence). The V end was cut by 8 bases, the J end by 5 bases, with 18 bases between. The DNA of the CDR3 is TGTGCCAGCGACGTTGGGGGGGCAGGAACCGGGGAGCTGTTTTTT. Its protein is CASDVGGAGTGELFF.

The chain employs TRBV9 and TRBJ2-1, with 11 bases lining up with TRBD2. CDR1 and CDR2 from the germline V gene are SGDLS and YYNGEE. This CDR3 is built from 15 residues. J was trimmed by 7 bases and V by 1 base; bases with no gene match: 4. CDR3 in DNA: TGTGCCAGCAGCGTAATAGCGGGGGGGCAAAATGAGCAGTTCTTC. Amino acids: CASSVIAGGQNEQFF. Full variable domain (missing parts from reference TRBV9 and TRBJ2-1): DSGVTQTPKHLITATGQRVTLRCSPRSGDLSVYWYQQSLDQGLQFLIQYYNGEERAKGNILERFSAQQFPDLHSELNLSSLELGDSALYFCASSVIAGGQNEQFFGPGTRLTVL.

This chain uses TRBV13 with TRBJ1-6; 7 nucleotides agree with TRBD1. Germline values: CDR1 PRHDT, CDR2 FYEKMQ (reference sequence). Losses at the gene ends were 2 bases for V and 12 bases for J; bases not matched to a gene: 4. The CDR3 extends over 13 amino acids. The CDR3 DNA is TGTGCCAGCAGCTTACAGGGGGTTCTACCCCTCCACTTT. It encodes CASSLQGVLPLHF.

J is TRBJ1-4 and V is TRBV4-3; 7 nucleotides line up with TRBD1. With V trimmed by 7 bases and J by 7 bases, 15 bases remained unmatched. The germline V gene encodes CDR1 LGHNA and CDR2 YSLEER. This CDR3 contains 16 residues. This CDR3 reads CASTPDWTGWGEKLFF. The DNA of the CDR3 is TGCGCCAGCACCCCCGACTGGACAGGTTGGGGTGAAAAACTGTTTTTT.

This sequence joins TRBV5-6 and TRBJ2-1, with D possibly TRBD2 on 5 matching bases. Trimming removed 4 bases at V and 6 bases at J, with 14 bases between. This CDR3 is 14 amino acids long. Germline V gene sequence: CDR1 SGHDT, CDR2 YYEEEE. The DNA for the CDR3 is TGTGCCAGCAGCCCGCCGACCCTAGCCAATGAGCAGTTCTTC. Its translation is CASSPPTLANEQFF.

This chain connects TRBV6-5 to TRBJ1-5, with TRBD1 identical over 7 bases. Germline lookup yields CDR1 MNHEY and CDR2 SVGAGI. The CDR3 totals 15 residues. With V trimmed by 6 bases and J by 1 base, 6 bases remained unmatched. The CDR3 sequence is CASSRQGTSNQPQHF. CDR3 bases: TGTGCCAGCAGCAGACAGGGTACGAGCAATCAGCCCCAGCATTTT.

V gene TRBV29-1 combines with J gene TRBJ1-1; possible D gene TRBD1, 5 bases. With 3 bases removed from V and 2 bases from J, the gap between germline ends came to 13 bases. Germline-derived CDR1 and CDR2 are SQVTM and ANQGSEA. The CDR3 consists of 14 residues. Written as DNA, the CDR3 is TGCAGCGTTGAGTGGGGGGGATTAAACACTGAAGCTTTCTTT. Translating it yields CSVEWGGLNTEAFF.

The rearrangement links TRBV6-1 to TRBJ2-3; 9 nucleotides align to TRBD2. Trimming at V came to 4 bases and at J to 0 bases, leaving 8 bases not matched to a gene. The germline gives CDR1 MNHNS, CDR2 SASEGT. The CDR3 has 17 residues. The CDR3 DNA is TGTGCCAGCAGTGTAAAGCTAGCGGGACCTAGCACAGATACGCAGTATTTT. As protein: CASSVKLAGPSTDTQYF.

The chain employs TRBV28 and TRBJ1-5; 8 nucleotides match TRBD1. Germline CDR1 is MDHEN and CDR2 is SYDVKM. The CDR3 is made up of 15 amino acids. V shed 5 bases and J 8 bases; nucleotides not matched to a gene: 11. For the CDR3, the DNA is TGTGCCAGCAGTCACTCGGGGACAGGCGGGAAGCCCCAGCATTTT. The encoded protein is CASSHSGTGGKPQHF.

This clone was observed at least ten times. Germline is not matched at one junction end, which may reflect a read error. V gene TRBV6-1 combines with J gene TRBJ2-3; 10 bases match TRBD1. The CDR3 is 20 amino acids. Germline V CDR1 and CDR2: MNHNS, SASEGT. CDR3 protein: CASREEDWASRQGAPDTQYF. CDR3 sequence (DNA): TGTGCCAGCAGGGAAGAGGATTGGGCGTCCAGACAGGGGGCACCAGATACGCAGTATTTT.

The CDR3 DNA reads TGTGCCAGCAGCAAAATTAGCGGGGGGAATTACAATGAGCAGTTCTTC. It translates to CASSKISGGNYNEQFF. The chain is built from TRBV9 and TRBJ2-1; 10 positions match TRBD2. V lost 4 bases, J lost 4 bases, and 8 bases stayed unmatched. Germline CDR1 is SGDLS and CDR2 is YYNGEE. The CDR3 contains 16 residues.

The genes are TRBV6-4 and TRBJ2-7; possible D gene TRBD1, 6 bases. Trimming pared 6 bases from V and 2 bases from J, leaving 14 bases between. This CDR3 region has 14 residues. CDR1 is MRHNA and CDR2 is SNTAGT in the germline V gene. CDR3 region: CASRTGTLAYEQYF. CDR3 bases: TGTGCCAGCAGGACCGGGACATTAGCCTACGAGCAGTACTTC.

This chain links TRBV28 with TRBJ1-4; no definite D call. Germline CDR1 reads MDHEN; CDR2 reads SYDVKM. This CDR3 is 16 amino acids long. The V gene lost 7 bases and the J gene lost 0 bases, with 15 bases spanning the gap. Written as DNA, the CDR3 is TGTGCCAGCAAGGGAGGTGGTGGGGCAACTAATGAAAAACTGTTTTTT. The encoded protein is CASKGGGGATNEKLFF.

The CDR3, as DNA: TGTGCCAGCAGCCCGAAGGGGCTCCAAGAGACCCAGTACTTC. Residues: CASSPKGLQETQYF. This sequence joins TRBV7-3 and TRBJ2-5; D is possibly TRBD1 (5 bases). CDR3 size: 14 residues. V lost 5 bases to trimming and J lost 1 base, with 11 bases between them. CDR1 is SGHTA and CDR2 is FQGTGA in the germline V gene.

The gene calls are TRBV18 and TRBJ1-5; tentative D call: TRBD1 (6 bases). This CDR3 region has 15 residues. V lost 3 bases and J lost 4, with 13 bases in between. Germline lookup yields CDR1 KGHSH and CDR2 LQKENI. The CDR3 loop is CASSPGAGRNQPQHF. The CDR3 DNA follows: TGTGCCAGCTCACCGGGGGCAGGGCGTAATCAGCCCCAGCATTTT.

The CDR3 spells CASSPQQGWAYEQYF. In DNA form, the CDR3 reads TGTGCCAGCAGTCCACAACAGGGGTGGGCCTACGAGCAGTACTTC. V gene TRBV27 combines with J gene TRBJ2-5, with TRBD1 matching 7 bases. The DNA end is more similar to TRBJ2-7, so the J call may be wrong. Per germline, CDR1 MNHEY and CDR2 SMNVEV (reference sequence). CDR3 length: 15 amino acids.